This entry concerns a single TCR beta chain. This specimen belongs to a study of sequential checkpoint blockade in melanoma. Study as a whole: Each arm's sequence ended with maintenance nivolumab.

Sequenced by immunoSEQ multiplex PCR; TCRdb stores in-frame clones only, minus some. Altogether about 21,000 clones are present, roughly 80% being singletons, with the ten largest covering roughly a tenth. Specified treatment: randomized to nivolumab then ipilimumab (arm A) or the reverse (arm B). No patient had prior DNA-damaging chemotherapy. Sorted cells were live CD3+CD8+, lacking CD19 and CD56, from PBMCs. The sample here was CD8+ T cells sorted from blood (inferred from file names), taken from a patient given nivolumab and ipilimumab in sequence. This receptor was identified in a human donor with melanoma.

CDR3 residues: CASSPDRRYEQYF. CDR3 sequence (DNA): TGTGCCAGCAGTCCCGACAGGCGCTACGAGCAGTACTTC. The chain is built from TRBV27 and TRBJ2-7, with D possibly matching TRBD1 (6 bases). With 5 bases removed from V and 3 bases from J, the gap between germline ends came to 11 bases. Germline assignment: CDR1 MNHEY and CDR2 SMNVEV (reference sequence). This CDR3 comprises 13 residues.